The present entry profiles one TCR beta chain with its context. Unique molecular identifiers tagged the TCRbeta library. TCRdb re-analysed the PCR reads in MiXCR, keeping a single row per CDR3 protein. The sample has about 900,000 distinct CDR3 sequences, under 30% seen once. Germline CDR1 DFQATT, CDR2 SNEGSKA (reference sequence). The length of the CDR3 is 12 residues. V gave up 5 bases and J gave up 5 bases, with 11 bases separating them. This specimen comes from a study of T-cell reconstitution after alpha-beta-depleted transplantation in children. This chain links TRBV20-1 with TRBJ2-3; D ambiguous. This TCR was sampled from a boy in the first two years of life who had a stem cell transplant for SCID, so the T cells may come from the graft donor. Here the sequenced sample was PBMCs, mostly from graft donor cells, taken 360 days after TCRalphabeta/CD19-depleted stem cell transplant. Here the CDR3 DNA reads TGCAGTGCTCGCACCTTCGGAGATACGCAGTATTTT. This gives the protein CSARTFGDTQYF.